A selection of T cell receptor beta chains follows, all from one sample in a study of shared clonotypes between healthy human individuals. Assay used: immunoSEQ multiplex PCR; TCRdb lists only in-frame clones, some missing. The data show around 440,000 clones, 75% to 80% seen once. Sequenced input: PBMCs. These receptors were obtained from a woman between 35 and 50 years old in good health. Some clones in this sample may be carry-over from other donors' samples. The CDR3 runs from the conserved cysteine through the conserved F or W. A D gene is named only where the DNA matches it firmly. Size tells how often a clone was seen (once, few, many) or the class of an expanded clone, and some rows leave it out.

j_call | d_call | cdr3_length | clone_size | v_call | cdr3_aa | cdr3_nt
TRBJ1-3 | TRBD1 | 16 | once | TRBV18 | CASSPSGGRSGNTIYF | TGTGCCAGCTCACCGTCAGGGGGCCGTTCTGGAAACACCATATATTTT
TRBJ1-5 | - | 16 | - | TRBV19 | CASSIGFVKGDQPQHF | TGTGCCAGTAGTATAGGGTTCGTGAAGGGCGATCAGCCCCAGCATTTT
TRBJ2-3 | - | 11 | - | TRBV28 | CASRLRDTQYF | TGTGCCAGCAGGCTCCGGGATACGCAGTATTTT
TRBJ1-2 | TRBD1 | 15 | - | TRBV29-1 | CSVFGQGAPNYGYTF | TGCAGCGTTTTCGGACAGGGGGCTCCTAACTATGGCTACACCTTC
TRBJ1-4 | - | 12 | - | TRBV30 | CAWSPLRERLSF | TGTGCCTGGAGTCCCCTGAGGGAAAGACTGTCTTTT
TRBJ2-7 | - | 14 | - | TRBV6-5 | CASSYRVDSYEQYF | TGTGCCAGCAGTTACAGGGTCGACTCCTACGAGCAGTACTTC
TRBJ1-4 | - | 12 | - | TRBV30 | CAWVRGGEKLFF | TGTGCCTGGGTGCGAGGGGGTGAAAAACTGTTTTTT
TRBJ1-2 | - | 15 | - | TRBV6-6 | CASSYGTSYNYGYTF | TGTGCCAGCAGTTATGGGACCTCGTATAACTATGGCTACACCTTC
TRBJ2-2 | - | 11 | - | TRBV6-7 | CASRRFGELFF | TGTGCCAGCAGAAGGTTCGGGGAGCTGTTTTTT
TRBJ2-2 | - | 14 | - | TRBV6-6 | CATRPVGGTGELFF | TGTGCCACCCGACCCGTGGGGGGCACCGGGGAGCTGTTTTTT
TRBJ2-3 | - | 14 | - | TRBV7-2 | CASSLAASTDTQYF | TGTGCCAGCAGCCTCGCGGCTAGCACAGATACGCAGTATTTT
TRBJ2-1 | TRBD2 | 15 | - | TRBV5-4 | CASSSMTSGRNEQFF | TGTGCCAGCAGCTCAATGACTAGCGGGAGGAATGAGCAGTTCTTC
TRBJ2-7 | TRBD2 | 19 | many | TRBV30 | CACRQDRLAGVLQTYEQYF | TGTGCCTGCCGGCAGGATCGACTAGCGGGAGTTCTACAAACCTACGAGCAGTACTTC
TRBJ1-5 | - | 15 | - | TRBV5-1 | CASSPTTGSNQPQHF | TGCGCCAGCAGCCCTACCACAGGGTCCAATCAGCCCCAGCATTTT
TRBJ1-1 | - | 13 | many | TRBV7-2 | CASSPTGRTEAFF | TGTGCCAGCAGCCCGACAGGTCGCACTGAAGCTTTCTTT